This entry describes one T cell receptor beta chain. Its antigen is currently not known. The input lacks base qualities; no much larger clone sits a single base away. This entry is derived from a study of CD8 T cells in Susac syndrome (dated by TCRdb to between 2018 and 2021). Looking at the study overall: Of the Susac syndrome patients who were sequenced, roughly 6 had clinically active disease and eight were in clinical remission. Susac syndrome patients were therapy-naive, on corticosteroids (some also receiving IVIg), or on IVIg alone at blood withdrawal. The study used repertoire sequencing to test whether antigen drove CD8+ T cell activation and differentiation in Susac syndrome. General findings and caveats noted by the study authors: The number of individuals in the TCR sequencing and HLA analysis was recognized as being relatively small. In patients with Susac syndrome, the CD4+ T cell repertoire showed no detectable clonal expansion.

Peripheral blood CD8+ and CD4+ T cells from healthy donors, Susac syndrome patients and multiple sclerosis patients were profiled using high-throughput TCR beta sequencing. Recently defined diagnostic criteria for definite or probable disease were met by the Susac syndrome patients. Bulk CD8+ and CD4+ T cells were purified by magnetic negative isolation, whereas CD8+ TEMRA cells were enriched by FACS. Blood was collected in EDTA tubes and processed within 24 hours, with PBMCs isolated through density gradient centrifugation. PBMCs intended for TCR sequencing were frozen in liquid nitrogen and were later thawed in a 37 degrees C water bath. Purity of sorted or isolated CD4+, CD8+ and CD8+ TEMRA cells was at least 90%. Via the germline V gene, CDR1 is KGHSH and CDR2 LQKENI. The CDR3 starts with the cysteine, ends with the phenylalanine, and has 12 residues. Just the 36-base CDR3 DNA is kept, in frame starting at base 1. V loses 3 bases, J loses 7 bases, and the germline ends lie 9 bases apart.

RNA was extracted using the RNeasy kit, and about 0.5 to 1 ug of the RNA was reverse transcribed with random hexamers. TCR beta CDR3 regions were amplified with the immunoSEQ multiplex PCR assay covering 54 Vbeta and 13 Jbeta segments. To correct PCR amplification bias, a synthetic template baseline was used for both primer optimization and computational correction. The original methods were these. Reads were annotated to V, D and J genes per IMGT and analyzed with immunoSEQ Analyzer, keeping only productive sequences. To calculate clonality, Shannon entropy was normalized by log2 of the number of productive unique sequences and then subtracted from one. Public and private clones were assessed among the 100 most prevalent clones of each patient and control. Clones were defined as Susac-specific when absent from the healthy and MS cohorts, from roughly 1,000 published viral clones and from other ImmuneACCESS disease sequences. The raw public data were reprocessed by TCRdb itself: fastp quality trimming at Q25, MiXCR clonotype calling, in-frame beta chains only. For every CDR3 protein sequence, its rows merge into one entry that carries the most common genes and DNA. The V and J calls and clone size are TCRdb's, not the authors'. A total of some 77,000 distinct CDR3 sequences appear in this sample, about 93% of them only once. 0.5% to 0.65% of the sample lies in the top ten.

Material: CD4+ T cells from PBMCs. This TCR was recovered from a human donor with Susac syndrome. The chain uses TRBV18 and TRBJ1-1; the D gene is not confidently resolved. The sequence in DNA is TGTGCCAGCTCACCCCAACTTGGTGAAGCTTTCTTT. This encodes CASSPQLGEAFF.